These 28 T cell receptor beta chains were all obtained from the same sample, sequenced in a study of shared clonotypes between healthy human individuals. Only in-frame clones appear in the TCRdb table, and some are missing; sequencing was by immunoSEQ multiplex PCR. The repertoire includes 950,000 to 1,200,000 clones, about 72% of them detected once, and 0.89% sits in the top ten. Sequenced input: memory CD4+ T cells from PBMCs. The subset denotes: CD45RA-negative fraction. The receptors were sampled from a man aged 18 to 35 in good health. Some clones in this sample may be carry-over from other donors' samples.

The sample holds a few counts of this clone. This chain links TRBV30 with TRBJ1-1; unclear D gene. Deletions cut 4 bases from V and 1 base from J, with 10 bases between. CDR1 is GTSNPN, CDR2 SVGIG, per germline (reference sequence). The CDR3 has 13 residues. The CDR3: CAWTHTPNTEAFF. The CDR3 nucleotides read TGTGCCTGGACCCACACCCCGAACACTGAAGCTTTCTTT.

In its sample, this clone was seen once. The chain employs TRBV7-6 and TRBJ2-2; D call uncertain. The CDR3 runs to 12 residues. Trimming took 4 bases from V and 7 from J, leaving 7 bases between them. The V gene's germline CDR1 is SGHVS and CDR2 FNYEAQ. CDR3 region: CASSSSFGELFF. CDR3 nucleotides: TGTGCCAGCAGCTCCAGCTTCGGGGAGCTGTTTTTT.

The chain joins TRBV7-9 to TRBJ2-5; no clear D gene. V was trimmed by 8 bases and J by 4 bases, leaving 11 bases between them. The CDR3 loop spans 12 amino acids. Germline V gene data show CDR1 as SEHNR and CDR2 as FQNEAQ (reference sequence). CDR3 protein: CASSPDRETQYF. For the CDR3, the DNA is TGTGCCAGCTCCCCGGATCGAGAGACCCAGTACTTC.

The CDR3 DNA follows: TGTGCCTGGAGGCCTCCAGGGGGCCGGGACGGAAACACCATATATTTT. It encodes CAWRPPGGRDGNTIYF. V gene TRBV30 combines with J gene TRBJ1-3; 8 positions match TRBD1. Germline V gene data show CDR1 as GTSNPN and CDR2 as SVGIG (reference sequence). Germline trimming cut 3 bases from V and 4 bases from J; bases unmatched to any gene: 11. This CDR3 spans 16 amino acids.

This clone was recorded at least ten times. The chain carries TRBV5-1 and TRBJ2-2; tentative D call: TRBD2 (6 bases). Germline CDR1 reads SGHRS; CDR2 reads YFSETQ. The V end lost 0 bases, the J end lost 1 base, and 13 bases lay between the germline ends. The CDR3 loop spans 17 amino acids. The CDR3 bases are TGCGCCAGCAGCTTGGCCGCGGGGCTCAGGAACACCGGGGAGCTGTTTTTT. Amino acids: CASSLAAGLRNTGELFF.

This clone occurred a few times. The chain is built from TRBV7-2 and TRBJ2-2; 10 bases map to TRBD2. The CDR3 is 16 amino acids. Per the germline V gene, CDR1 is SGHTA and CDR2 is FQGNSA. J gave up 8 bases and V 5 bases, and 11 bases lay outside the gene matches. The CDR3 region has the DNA TGTGCCAGCAGCAGGACTAGCGGCCCCCCCCAGGGGGAGCTGTTTTTT. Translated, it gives CASSRTSGPPQGELFF. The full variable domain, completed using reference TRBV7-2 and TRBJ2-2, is GAGVSQSPSNKVTEKGKDVELRCDPISGHTALYWYRQSLGQGLEFLIYFQGNSAPDKSGLPSDRFSAERTGGSVSTLTIQRTQQEDSAVYLCASSRTSGPPQGELFFGEGSRLTVL.

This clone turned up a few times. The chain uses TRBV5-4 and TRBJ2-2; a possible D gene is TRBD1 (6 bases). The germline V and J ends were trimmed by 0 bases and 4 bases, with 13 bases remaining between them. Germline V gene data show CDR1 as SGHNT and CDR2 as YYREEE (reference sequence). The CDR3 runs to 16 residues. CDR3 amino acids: CASSLVTGVITGELFF. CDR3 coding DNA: TGTGCCAGCAGCTTGGTGACAGGCGTGATCACCGGGGAGCTGTTTTTT.

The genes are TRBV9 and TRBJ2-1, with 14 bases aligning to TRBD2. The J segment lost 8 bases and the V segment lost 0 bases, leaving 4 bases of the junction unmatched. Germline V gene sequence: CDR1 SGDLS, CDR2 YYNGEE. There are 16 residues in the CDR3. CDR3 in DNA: TGTGCCAGCAGCGTAGGAGGGGGACTAGCGGGAGATGAGCAGTTCTTC. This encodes CASSVGGGLAGDEQFF.

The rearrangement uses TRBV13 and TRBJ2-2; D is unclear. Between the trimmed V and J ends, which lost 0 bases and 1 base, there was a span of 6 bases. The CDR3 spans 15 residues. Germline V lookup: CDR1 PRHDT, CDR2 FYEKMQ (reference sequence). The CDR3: CASSLGQQNTGELFF. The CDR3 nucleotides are TGTGCCAGCAGCTTAGGACAGCAGAACACCGGGGAGCTGTTTTTT.

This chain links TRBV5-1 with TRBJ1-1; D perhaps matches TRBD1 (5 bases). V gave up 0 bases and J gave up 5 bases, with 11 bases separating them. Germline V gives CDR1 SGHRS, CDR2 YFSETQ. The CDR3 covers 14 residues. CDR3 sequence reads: CASSLGREKTEAFF. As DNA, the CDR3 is TGCGCCAGCAGCTTGGGCAGGGAGAAGACTGAAGCTTTCTTT.

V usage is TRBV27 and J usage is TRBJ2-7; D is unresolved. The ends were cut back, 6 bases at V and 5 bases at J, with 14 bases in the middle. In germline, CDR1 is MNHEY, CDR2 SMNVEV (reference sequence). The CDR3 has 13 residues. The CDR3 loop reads CASSRLLGHEQYF. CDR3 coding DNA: TGTGCCAGCAGCCGACTCCTAGGCCACGAGCAGTACTTC.

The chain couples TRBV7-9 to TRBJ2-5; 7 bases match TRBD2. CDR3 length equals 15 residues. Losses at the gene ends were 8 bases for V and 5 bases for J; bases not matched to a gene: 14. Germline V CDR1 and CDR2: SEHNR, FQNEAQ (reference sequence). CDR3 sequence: CASSPPAGVQETQYF. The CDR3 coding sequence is TGTGCCAGCTCTCCACCTGCGGGAGTTCAGGAGACCCAGTACTTC.

As DNA, the CDR3 is TGCGCCAGCTCCCCCGCCACTAGCGGTAACAATGAGCAGTTCTTC. Translation gives CASSPATSGNNEQFF. The chain employs TRBV5-1 and TRBJ2-1; 8 bases are a match to TRBD2. The germline V gene encodes CDR1 SGHRS and CDR2 YFSETQ. V dropped 7 bases and J dropped 5; count of bases not matched to a gene: 11. This CDR3 is built from 15 residues.

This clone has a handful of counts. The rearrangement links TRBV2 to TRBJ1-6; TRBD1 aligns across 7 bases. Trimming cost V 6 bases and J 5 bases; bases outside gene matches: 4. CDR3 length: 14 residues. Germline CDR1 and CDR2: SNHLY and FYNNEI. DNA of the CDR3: TGTGCCAGCAGGCGAACAGGGGATAATTCACCCCTCCACTTT. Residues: CASRRTGDNSPLHF.

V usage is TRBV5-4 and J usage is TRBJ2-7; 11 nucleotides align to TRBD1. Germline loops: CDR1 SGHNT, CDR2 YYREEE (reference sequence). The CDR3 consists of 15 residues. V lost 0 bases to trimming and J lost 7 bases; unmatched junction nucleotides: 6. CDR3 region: CASSLEGTGGREQYF. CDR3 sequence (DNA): TGTGCCAGCAGCTTGGAAGGGACAGGGGGACGGGAGCAGTACTTC.

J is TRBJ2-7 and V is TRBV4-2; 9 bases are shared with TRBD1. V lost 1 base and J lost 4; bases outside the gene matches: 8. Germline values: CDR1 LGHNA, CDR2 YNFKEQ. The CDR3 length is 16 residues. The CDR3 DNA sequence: TGTGCCAGCAGCCAAGGCCTCTGGGACAGGGAATACGAGCAGTACTTC. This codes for CASSQGLWDREYEQYF.

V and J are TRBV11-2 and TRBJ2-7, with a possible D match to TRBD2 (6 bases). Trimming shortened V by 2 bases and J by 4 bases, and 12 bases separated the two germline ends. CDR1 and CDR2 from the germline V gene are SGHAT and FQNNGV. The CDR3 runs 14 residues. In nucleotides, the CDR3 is TGTGCCAGCAGCTTAATTTACGGGAGTTACGAGCAGTACTTC. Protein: CASSLIYGSYEQYF.

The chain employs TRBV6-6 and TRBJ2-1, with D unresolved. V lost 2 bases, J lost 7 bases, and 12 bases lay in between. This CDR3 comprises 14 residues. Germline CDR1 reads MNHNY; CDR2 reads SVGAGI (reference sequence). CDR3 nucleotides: TGTGCCAGCAGTTACGGCGGCAGCCGAAATGAGCAGTTCTTC. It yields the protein CASSYGGSRNEQFF.

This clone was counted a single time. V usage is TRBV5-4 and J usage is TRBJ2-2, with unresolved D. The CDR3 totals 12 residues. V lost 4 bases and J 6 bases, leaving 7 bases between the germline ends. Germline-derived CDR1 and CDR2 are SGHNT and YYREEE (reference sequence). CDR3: CASSPWAGELFF. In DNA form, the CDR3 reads TGTGCCAGCAGCCCCTGGGCCGGGGAGCTGTTTTTT.

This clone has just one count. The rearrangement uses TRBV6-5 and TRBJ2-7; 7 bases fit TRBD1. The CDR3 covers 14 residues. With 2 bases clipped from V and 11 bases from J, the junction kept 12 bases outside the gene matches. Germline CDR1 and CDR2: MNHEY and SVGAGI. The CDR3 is CASSYARGGRFEYF. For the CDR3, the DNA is TGTGCCAGCAGTTACGCGAGAGGGGGCCGCTTTGAGTACTTC.

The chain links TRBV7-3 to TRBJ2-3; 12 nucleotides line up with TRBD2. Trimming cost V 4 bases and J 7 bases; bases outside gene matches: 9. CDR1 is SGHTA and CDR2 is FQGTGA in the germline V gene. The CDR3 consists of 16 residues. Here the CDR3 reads CASSSSTSGSANTQYF. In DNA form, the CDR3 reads TGTGCCAGCAGCTCGTCGACTAGCGGGAGTGCTAATACGCAGTATTTT.

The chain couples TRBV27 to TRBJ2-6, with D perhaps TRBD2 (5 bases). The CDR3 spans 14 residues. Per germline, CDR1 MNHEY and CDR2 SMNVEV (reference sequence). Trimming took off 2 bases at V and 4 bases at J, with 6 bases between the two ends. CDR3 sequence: CASSLTGGANVLTF. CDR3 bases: TGTGCCAGCAGTTTAACGGGGGGGGCCAACGTCCTGACTTTC.

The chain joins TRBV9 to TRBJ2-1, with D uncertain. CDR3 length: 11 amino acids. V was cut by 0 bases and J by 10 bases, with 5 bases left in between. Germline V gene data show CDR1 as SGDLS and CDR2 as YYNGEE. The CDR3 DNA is TGTGCCAGCAGCGTAGGGTTCGAGCAGTTCTTC. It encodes CASSVGFEQFF.

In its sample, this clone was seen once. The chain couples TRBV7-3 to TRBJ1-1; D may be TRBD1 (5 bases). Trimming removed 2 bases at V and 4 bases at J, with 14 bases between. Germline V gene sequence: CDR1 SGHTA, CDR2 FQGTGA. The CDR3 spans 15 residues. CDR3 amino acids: CASSLLGGLSTEAFF. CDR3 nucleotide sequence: TGTGCCAGCAGCTTATTGGGGGGGTTAAGCACTGAAGCTTTCTTT.

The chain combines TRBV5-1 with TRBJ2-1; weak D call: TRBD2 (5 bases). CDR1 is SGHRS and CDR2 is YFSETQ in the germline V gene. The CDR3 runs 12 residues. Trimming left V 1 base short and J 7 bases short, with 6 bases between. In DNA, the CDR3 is TGCGCCAGCAGCTTGAGGAGGAATGAGCAGTTCTTC. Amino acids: CASSLRRNEQFF.

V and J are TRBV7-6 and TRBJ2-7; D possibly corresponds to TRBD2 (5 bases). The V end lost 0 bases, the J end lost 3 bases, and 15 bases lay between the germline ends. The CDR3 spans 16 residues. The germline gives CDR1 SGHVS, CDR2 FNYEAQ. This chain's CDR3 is CASSLAGIAKGYEQYF. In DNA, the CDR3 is TGTGCCAGCAGCTTAGCGGGGATAGCGAAAGGCTACGAGCAGTACTTC.

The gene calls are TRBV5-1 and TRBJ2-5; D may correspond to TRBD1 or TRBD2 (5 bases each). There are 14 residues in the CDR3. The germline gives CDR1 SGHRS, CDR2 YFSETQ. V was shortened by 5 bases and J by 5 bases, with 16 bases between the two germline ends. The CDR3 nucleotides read TGCGCCAGCAGTCCAGAGGGGCTAGGGGAGACCCAGTACTTC. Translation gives CASSPEGLGETQYF.

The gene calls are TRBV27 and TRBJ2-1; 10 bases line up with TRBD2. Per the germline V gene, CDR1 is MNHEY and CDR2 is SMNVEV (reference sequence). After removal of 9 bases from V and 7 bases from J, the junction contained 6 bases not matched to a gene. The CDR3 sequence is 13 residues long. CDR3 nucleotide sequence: TGTGCCAGTCTACTAGCGGGAAGGAATGAGCAGTTCTTC. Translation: CASLLAGRNEQFF.